The sample holds many counts of the clone carrying this TCR beta chain. Germline CDR1 and CDR2: MGHDK and SYGVNS. This CDR3 spans 15 amino acids. V gave up 1 base and J gave up 5 bases, with 14 bases separating them. A single record per CDR3 protein comes from TCRdb applying MiXCR to the PCR reads. The sample holds about 98,000 distinct CDR3 sequences, about half seen once. The record originates from a study of CDR3 diversity in severe acne. Input material: blood. This chain connects TRBV25-1 to TRBJ1-1; the D is unclear. The sequence came from a male donor with acne. In DNA form, the CDR3 reads TGTGCCAGCAGTGAATTGAGAGGTGGGTGGACTGAAGCTTTCTTT. Translating it yields CASSELRGGWTEAFF.